Below, 22 T cell receptor beta chains from the same sample are listed, as sequenced in a study of T cells in localized non-small cell lung cancer. Clones were read by immunoSEQ multiplex PCR, and TCRdb kept only the in-frame ones, dropping some. The sample includes fewer than 40,000 clones, about nine tenths of them seen just once. Sequences were derived from peripheral blood mononuclear cells, sampled before any cancer treatment. These receptors were obtained from a man aged 40 to 70 with stage III lung adenocarcinoma.

This chain links TRBV5-5 with TRBJ2-7, with D maybe TRBD1 (5 bases). V shed 0 bases and J shed 1 base, with 8 bases lying between them. The CDR3 totals 14 residues. CDR1 is SGHKS, CDR2 YYEKEE, per germline (reference sequence). The CDR3 region has the DNA TGTGCCAGCAGCTTGGAAGGGGATTCCTACGAGCAGTACTTC. This codes for CASSLEGDSYEQYF. Looking up the rest from reference TRBV5-5 and TRBJ2-7 gives the full variable domain: DAGVTQSPTHLIKTRGQQVTLRCSPISGHKSVSWYQQVLGQGPQFIFQYYEKEERGRGNFPDRFSARQFPNYSSELNVNALLLGDSALYLCASSLEGDSYEQYFGPGTRLTVT.

This chain links TRBV6-5 with TRBJ2-7; D assignment may be TRBD1 or TRBD2 (5 bases each). V was clipped by 2 bases and J by 0 bases, with 11 bases between them. CDR3 length equals 15 residues. Germline CDR1 and CDR2: MNHEY and SVGAGI. The CDR3 DNA follows: TGTGCCAGCAGTTACGGCCGGGGCAGCTCCTACGAGCAGTACTTC. This sequence encodes CASSYGRGSSYEQYF.

The chain uses TRBV6-6 and TRBJ2-7, with a possible D match to TRBD1 (7 bases). Per the germline V gene, CDR1 is MNHNY and CDR2 is SVGAGI (reference sequence). V was trimmed by 3 bases and J by 2 bases, leaving 14 bases between them. This CDR3 is built from 15 residues. CDR3: CASSYAQGGPYEQYF. The CDR3 nucleotides read TGTGCCAGCAGTTATGCGCAGGGGGGTCCCTACGAGCAGTACTTC.

The chain combines TRBV10-3 with TRBJ2-2; maybe TRBD2 (6 bases). Germline CDR1 is ENHRY and CDR2 is SYGVKD. Deletions cut 0 bases from V and 4 bases from J, with 15 bases between. This CDR3 is built from 17 residues. The CDR3: CAISESKGGERTGELFF. The CDR3 region has the DNA TGTGCCATCAGTGAGTCGAAAGGCGGGGAACGCACCGGGGAGCTGTTTTTT.

The V and J genes are TRBV30 and TRBJ1-1; D remains unclear. Looked up from germline, CDR1 is GTSNPN and CDR2 is SVGIG (reference sequence). The CDR3 sequence is 13 residues long. Trimming shortened V by 4 bases and J by 0 bases, and 9 bases separated the two germline ends. CDR3 sequence reads: CAWTLRVNTEAFF. The CDR3 bases are TGTGCCTGGACTCTTCGGGTGAACACTGAAGCTTTCTTT.

The chain is built from TRBV29-1 and TRBJ2-7, with 8 bases that match TRBD1. The ends lost 4 bases at V and 5 bases at J; junction bases unmatched: 4. CDR1 and CDR2 from the germline V gene are SQVTM and ANQGSEA. The CDR3 consists of 12 residues. In DNA, the CDR3 is TGCAGCGTTGCGCAGGGGGCGGACGAGCAGTACTTC. Its protein is CSVAQGADEQYF.

V gene TRBV18 combines with J gene TRBJ1-4; D gene ambiguous. CDR1 KGHSH and CDR2 LQKENI come from the germline V gene. CDR3 length equals 13 residues. Trimming pared 5 bases from V and 7 bases from J, leaving 11 bases between. CDR3 residues: CASSAFPGEKLFF. The DNA of the CDR3 is TGTGCCAGCTCAGCGTTCCCTGGTGAAAAACTGTTTTTT.

V is TRBV7-9 and J is TRBJ2-5, with 7 bases that match TRBD1. V lost 1 base, J lost 1 base, and 0 bases stayed unmatched. In germline, CDR1 is SEHNR, CDR2 FQNEAQ (reference sequence). The CDR3 sequence is 14 residues long. The CDR3 region is CASSLGQGQETQYF. The CDR3, as DNA: TGTGCCAGCAGCTTAGGACAGGGCCAAGAGACCCAGTACTTC.

With regard to this clone: Other nucleotide sequences from this sample produce the same CDR3. The CDR3 bases are TGTGCCAGTAGTATACTACCGGGCTCCTACGAGCAGTACTTC. Translation: CASSILPGSYEQYF. The chain is built from TRBV19 and TRBJ2-7; D gene unclear. Germline V gene sequence: CDR1 LNHDA, CDR2 SQIVND (reference sequence). V dropped 2 bases and J dropped 0 bases, with 8 bases sitting between them. The CDR3 consists of 14 residues.

This clone was seen a handful of times. The rearrangement links TRBV6-6 to TRBJ2-7; D unclear. Germline values: CDR1 MNHNY, CDR2 SVGAGI (reference sequence). V lost 0 bases to trimming and J lost 2 bases, with 8 bases between them. The CDR3 covers 14 residues. CDR3 residues: CASSYSGNPYEQYF. The CDR3 DNA is TGTGCCAGCAGTTACTCAGGGAACCCCTACGAGCAGTACTTC.

The chain joins TRBV6-5 to TRBJ1-2; D might be TRBD1 (5 bases). Trimming left V 2 bases short and J 5 bases short, with 15 bases between. The length of the CDR3 is 15 residues. Germline-derived CDR1 and CDR2 are MNHEY and SVGAGI. The CDR3 loop reads CASSYHSGTDYGYTF. The CDR3 DNA reads TGTGCCAGCAGTTACCATTCGGGGACGGATTATGGCTACACCTTC.

This clone was picked up a small number of times. The gene calls are TRBV5-6 and TRBJ1-2; the match to TRBD1 covers 7 bases. V gave up 2 bases and J gave up 5 bases; unmatched junction bases: 0. The CDR3 extends over 12 amino acids. Germline-derived CDR1 and CDR2 are SGHDT and YYEEEE. The CDR3 DNA reads as TGTGCCAGCAGCTTACAGGGGTATGGCTACACCTTC. As protein: CASSLQGYGYTF.

This clone was counted only a few times. The DNA for the CDR3 is TGTGCCTGGACTTTACGCGGAGGGCTTCTATCCTACGAGCAGTACTTC. This encodes CAWTLRGGLLSYEQYF. The chain carries TRBV30 and TRBJ2-7, with D possibly matching TRBD2 (6 bases). Trimming cost V 4 bases and J 1 base, with 20 bases left between them. In germline, CDR1 is GTSNPN, CDR2 SVGIG (reference sequence). The CDR3 totals 16 residues.

The V and J genes are TRBV14 and TRBJ2-3, with 7 bases lining up with TRBD1. Germline assignment: CDR1 SGHDN and CDR2 FVKESK. The CDR3 loop spans 16 amino acids. V trimming: 1 base; J trimming: 3 bases; junction bases outside the gene matches: 7. Here the CDR3 DNA reads TGTGCCAGCAGCCAAGTAACAGGGGCCGGGACAGATACGCAGTATTTT. Protein product: CASSQVTGAGTDTQYF.

This clone was counted once. The gene calls are TRBV7-9 and TRBJ1-1; tentative D call: TRBD1 (6 bases). CDR1 is SEHNR and CDR2 is FQNEAQ in the germline V gene (reference sequence). The CDR3 extends over 12 amino acids. The germline V and J ends were trimmed by 6 bases and 6 bases, with 11 bases remaining between them. Written as DNA, the CDR3 is TGTGCCAGCAGGGATAAGGGGGCTGAAGCTTTCTTT. It translates to CASRDKGAEAFF.

This clone was counted once. The chain uses TRBV5-1 and TRBJ1-3, with D tentatively TRBD1 (6 bases). V was pared by 4 bases and J by 4 bases, with 12 bases between. CDR1 and CDR2 (germline): SGHRS, YFSETQ. This CDR3 contains 14 residues. CDR3 bases: TGCGCCAGCAGCCCCACAGGGTTCGGAAACACCATATATTTT. Translation: CASSPTGFGNTIYF.

The chain carries TRBV18 and TRBJ2-1; tentative D call: TRBD1 (5 bases). There are 12 residues in the CDR3. CDR1 and CDR2 from the germline V gene are KGHSH and LQKENI. V was cut by 0 bases and J by 16 bases, with 13 bases left in between. This CDR3 is CASSPPDRSKFF. CDR3 sequence (DNA): TGTGCCAGCTCACCACCCGACAGATCAAAATTCTTC.

V and J are TRBV6-5 and TRBJ2-7; D possibly matches TRBD1 or TRBD2 (5 bases each). This CDR3 comprises 13 residues. Germline lookup yields CDR1 MNHEY and CDR2 SVGAGI. V was pared by 6 bases and J by 1 base, with 10 bases between. This chain's CDR3 is CASRRGQSYEQYF. The CDR3 DNA follows: TGTGCCAGCAGGAGGGGTCAATCCTACGAGCAGTACTTC.

The V and J genes are TRBV9 and TRBJ2-7; TRBD1 aligns across 8 bases. CDR1 is SGDLS, CDR2 YYNGEE, per germline. The CDR3 length is 15 residues. Losses at the gene ends were 3 bases for V and 2 bases for J; bases not matched to a gene: 7. For the CDR3, the DNA is TGTGCCAGCAGCGCCCGACAGGGGATGCCCTACGAGCAGTACTTC. It translates to CASSARQGMPYEQYF. The full variable domain, with the rest looked up from reference TRBV9 and TRBJ2-7, is DSGVTQTPKHLITATGQRVTLRCSPRSGDLSVYWYQQSLDQGLQFLIQYYNGEERAKGNILERFSAQQFPDLHSELNLSSLELGDSALYFCASSARQGMPYEQYFGPGTRLTVT.

The chain has TRBV6-5 and TRBJ1-5, with D hard to call. The germline V and J ends were trimmed by 2 bases and 5 bases, with 7 bases remaining between them. Germline V gene lookup returns CDR1 MNHEY and CDR2 SVGAGI. This CDR3 is built from 13 residues. The CDR3 loop reads CASSYASYQPQHF. The CDR3 coding sequence is TGTGCCAGCAGTTACGCCAGCTATCAGCCCCAGCATTTT.

The chain is built from TRBV7-8 and TRBJ2-7, with D possibly matching TRBD1 (6 bases). The CDR3 has 13 residues. The V end lost 1 base, the J end lost 7 bases, and 11 bases lay between the germline ends. Germline V gives CDR1 SGHVS, CDR2 FQNEAQ. DNA for the CDR3: TGTGCCAGCAGCTTAGGATATACAGGGGAGCAGTACTTC. Amino acids: CASSLGYTGEQYF.

About this clone itself: At one boundary the junction diverges from the germline segment, which might be a read error. This sample also contains other DNA sequences that code for the same CDR3. The chain combines TRBV9 with TRBJ1-3; D not certain. CDR1 SGDLS and CDR2 YYNGEE come from the germline V gene. The CDR3 has 15 amino acids. The CDR3 protein is CASSVDGNSGNTIYF. CDR3 nucleotides: TGTGCTAGCAGCGTAGACGGTAACTCTGGAAACACCATATATTTT.